The 20 T cell receptor beta chains below were found in one sample sequenced in a study of shared clonotypes between healthy human individuals. Sequenced by immunoSEQ multiplex PCR; TCRdb stores in-frame clones only, minus some. Among under 1 million clones, roughly 92% were seen once, and the ten largest hold approximately 25%. It was CD45RO-negative cells, positively selected for CCR7, that made up naive CD8 cells, with terminally differentiated effector memory CD45RA+ cells excluded. The sequencing sample was made of naive CD8+ T cells sorted from blood. Receptors were obtained from a young man in good health.

The V and J genes are TRBV23-1 and TRBJ2-3, with unresolved D. TRBV23-1 is assigned to the ORF class and has an uncertain function. This CDR3 has 15 residues. V lost 0 bases and J lost 1, with 8 bases in between. In nucleotides, the CDR3 is TGCGCCAGCAGTCAATCCAGTTGTTGCACAGATACGCAGTATTTT. Encoded protein: CASSQSSCCTDTQYF.

This clone has just one count. This chain joins TRBV2 and TRBJ1-1; D might be TRBD1 (5 bases). V lost 2 bases, J lost 3 bases, and 13 bases lay in between. CDR1 SNHLY and CDR2 FYNNEI come from the germline V gene. The CDR3 is 15 residues long. CDR3: CASSETGGGDTEAFF. The CDR3, as DNA: TGTGCCAGCAGTGAAACCGGTGGGGGAGACACTGAAGCTTTCTTT. Together with reference TRBV2 and TRBJ1-1, the CDR3 gives the full variable domain: EPEVTQTPSHQVTQMGQEVILRCVPISNHLYFYWYRQILGQKVEFLVSFYNNEISEKSEIFDDQFSVERPDGSNFTLKIRSTKLEDSAMYFCASSETGGGDTEAFFGQGTRLTVV.

The J gene is TRBJ2-5, the V gene TRBV29-1, with 10 bases fitting TRBD2. Germline V gene lookup returns CDR1 SQVTM and CDR2 ANQGSEA. This CDR3 has 16 residues. V shed 0 bases and J 5 bases; nucleotides not matched to a gene: 9. CDR3 coding DNA: TGCAGCGTTGAAGATCCTAGCGGGAGAGGTCCGGAGACCCAGTACTTC. Encoded protein: CSVEDPSGRGPETQYF.

The V call is TRBV5-1, the J call TRBJ2-7, with unresolved D. The germline V and J ends were trimmed by 6 bases and 0 bases, with 10 bases remaining between them. This CDR3 spans 13 amino acids. CDR1 and CDR2 (germline): SGHRS, YFSETQ. Here the CDR3 reads CASKRVDSYEQYF. CDR3 coding DNA: TGCGCCAGCAAAAGGGTTGACTCCTACGAGCAGTACTTC.

The V call is TRBV5-1, the J call TRBJ2-7; TRBD2 is a possible D gene (5 bases). Germline CDR1 SGHRS, CDR2 YFSETQ. Between the trimmed V and J ends, which lost 1 base and 5 bases, there was a span of 13 bases. The CDR3 loop spans 14 amino acids. In DNA, the CDR3 is TGCGCCAGCAGCTTGCGAGGGAAGACCCACGAGCAGTACTTC. This sequence encodes CASSLRGKTHEQYF.

This chain connects TRBV4-2 to TRBJ2-2; D gene uncertain. The CDR3 contains 15 residues. V dropped 1 base and J dropped 1 base, with 7 bases sitting between them. Germline V gene sequence: CDR1 LGHNA, CDR2 YNFKEQ. CDR3: CASSQGLMNTGELFF. CDR3 DNA sequence: TGTGCCAGCAGCCAAGGACTTATGAACACCGGGGAGCTGTTTTTT.

This chain uses TRBV27 with TRBJ1-3, with 8 bases lining up with TRBD1. V gave up 5 bases and J gave up 2 bases; unmatched junction bases: 5. The CDR3 has 15 residues. Germline CDR1 reads MNHEY; CDR2 reads SMNVEV (reference sequence). CDR3 bases: TGTGCCAGCAGTCCAATGACAGGGGCTGGAAACACCATATATTTT. Its protein is CASSPMTGAGNTIYF.

This rearrangement joins TRBV11-2 to TRBJ1-5; possible D gene TRBD1, 6 bases. CDR1 SGHAT and CDR2 FQNNGV come from the germline V gene. With 1 base removed from V and 6 bases from J, the gap between germline ends came to 13 bases. CDR3 length: 15 amino acids. CDR3 sequence reads: CASSLVAGEGQPQHF. In nucleotides, the CDR3 is TGTGCCAGCAGCTTAGTTGCAGGGGAGGGTCAGCCCCAGCATTTT.

The chain recombines TRBV13 with TRBJ2-2; TRBD1 is a possible D gene (6 bases). V was trimmed by 6 bases and J by 2 bases, leaving 10 bases between them. CDR3 length equals 14 residues. The germline gives CDR1 PRHDT, CDR2 FYEKMQ (reference sequence). The CDR3 DNA sequence: TGTGCCAGCAGTCTGGGACATAACACCGGGGAGCTGTTTTTT. It yields the protein CASSLGHNTGELFF.

V and J are TRBV19 and TRBJ1-1, with 7 bases fitting TRBD1. The CDR3 loop spans 14 amino acids. Germline V gene data show CDR1 as LNHDA and CDR2 as SQIVND (reference sequence). Trimming at V came to 4 bases and at J to 1 base, leaving 3 bases not matched to a gene. As DNA, the CDR3 is TGTGCCAGTAGTACTTGGGACAGGAACACTGAAGCTTTCTTT. As protein: CASSTWDRNTEAFF.

The chain joins TRBV9 to TRBJ1-3; 9 bases are a match to TRBD1. The CDR3 runs to 15 residues. Trimming at V came to 4 bases and at J to 2 bases, leaving 4 bases not matched to a gene. Germline loops: CDR1 SGDLS, CDR2 YYNGEE. The CDR3 spells CASSPGTGTGNTIYF. CDR3 nucleotides: TGTGCCAGCAGCCCGGGGACAGGGACTGGAAACACCATATATTTT. The entire variable domain, with the rest obtained from reference TRBV9 and TRBJ1-3, is as follows: DSGVTQTPKHLITATGQRVTLRCSPRSGDLSVYWYQQSLDQGLQFLIQYYNGEERAKGNILERFSAQQFPDLHSELNLSSLELGDSALYFCASSPGTGTGNTIYFGEGSWLTVV.

The chain carries TRBV27 and TRBJ1-5; D not resolved. This CDR3 is built from 14 residues. The ends were cut back, 6 bases at V and 2 bases at J, with 11 bases in the middle. CDR1 is MNHEY and CDR2 is SMNVEV in the germline V gene (reference sequence). CDR3 nucleotides: TGTGCCAGCAGACCCATCATCGGCAATCAGCCCCAGCATTTT. It translates to CASRPIIGNQPQHF.

V and J are TRBV5-1 and TRBJ2-7, with 11 bases fitting TRBD2. The V segment lost 1 base and the J segment 5 bases; nucleotides outside the gene matches: 8. CDR1 is SGHRS and CDR2 is YFSETQ in the germline V gene. This CDR3 comprises 16 residues. CDR3 nucleotides: TGCGCCAGCAGCTTGAGAAGACCGACTAGCGGGGACGAGCAGTACTTC. As protein: CASSLRRPTSGDEQYF.

The V call is TRBV19, the J call TRBJ2-7, with TRBD2 identical over 8 bases. The J segment lost 2 bases and the V segment lost 3 bases, leaving 18 bases of the junction unmatched. CDR3 length equals 19 residues. CDR1 is LNHDA, CDR2 SQIVND, per germline (reference sequence). CDR3 amino acids: CASSIESGGFSGVTYEQYF. DNA for the CDR3: TGTGCCAGTAGTATCGAGAGTGGAGGATTTAGCGGGGTTACCTACGAGCAGTACTTC.

The V and J genes are TRBV5-1 and TRBJ2-7; TRBD2 aligns across 9 bases. V trimming: 2 bases; J trimming: 5 bases; junction bases outside the gene matches: 14. CDR1 and CDR2 (germline): SGHRS, YFSETQ. The CDR3 is made up of 17 amino acids. DNA for the CDR3: TGCGCCAGCAGCTTCGCCCGACTTAGCGGGAGTAGCCACGAGCAGTACTTC. Protein: CASSFARLSGSSHEQYF.

CDR3 loop: CASSSRHQVSSTDTQYF. The CDR3 DNA sequence: TGTGCCAGCAGCTCCCGCCACCAGGTTTCTAGCACAGATACGCAGTATTTT. The genes are TRBV11-2 and TRBJ2-3; no reliable D call. The germline V and J ends were trimmed by 4 bases and 0 bases, with 17 bases remaining between them. Germline assignment: CDR1 SGHAT and CDR2 FQNNGV. The CDR3 extends over 17 amino acids. The full variable domain, with the rest looked up from reference TRBV11-2 and TRBJ2-3, is EAGVAQSPRYKIIEKRQSVAFWCNPISGHATLYWYQQILGQGPKLLIQFQNNGVVDDSQLPKDRFSAERLKGVDSTLKIQPAKLEDSAVYLCASSSRHQVSSTDTQYFGPGTRLTVL.

The chain combines TRBV6-1 with TRBJ2-1; 11 nucleotides line up with TRBD2. Trimming at V came to 4 bases and at J to 5 bases, leaving 7 bases not matched to a gene. The CDR3 sequence is 16 residues long. Germline V gene lookup returns CDR1 MNHNS and CDR2 SASEGT. The CDR3: CASSVPLAGVNNEQFF. CDR3 nucleotides: TGTGCCAGCAGTGTACCACTAGCGGGAGTTAACAATGAGCAGTTCTTC.

J is TRBJ2-3 and V is TRBV9, with 7 bases matching TRBD1. In germline, CDR1 is SGDLS, CDR2 YYNGEE. The CDR3 length is 16 residues. After removal of 2 bases from V and 3 bases from J, the junction contained 9 bases not matched to a gene. This CDR3 is CASSVENRGGTDTQYF. CDR3 nucleotides: TGTGCCAGCAGCGTGGAGAACAGGGGTGGTACAGATACGCAGTATTTT.

The chain has TRBV2 and TRBJ2-3; possible D gene TRBD2, 5 bases. Deletions cut 3 bases from V and 1 base from J, with 14 bases between. Per germline, CDR1 SNHLY and CDR2 FYNNEI. The CDR3 is 16 amino acids. The CDR3 sequence: CASSDQRLRGTDTQYF. The CDR3 coding sequence is TGTGCCAGCAGTGATCAACGGTTGAGGGGCACAGATACGCAGTATTTT.

The chain has TRBV30 and TRBJ1-1; possible D gene TRBD1, 6 bases. Trimming left V 3 bases short and J 0 bases short, with 14 bases between. Germline V gene data show CDR1 as GTSNPN and CDR2 as SVGIG (reference sequence). The CDR3 is made up of 15 amino acids. CDR3 in DNA: TGTGCCTGGAGGGAGGACAGCAGCATGAACACTGAAGCTTTCTTT. Residues: CAWREDSSMNTEAFF.